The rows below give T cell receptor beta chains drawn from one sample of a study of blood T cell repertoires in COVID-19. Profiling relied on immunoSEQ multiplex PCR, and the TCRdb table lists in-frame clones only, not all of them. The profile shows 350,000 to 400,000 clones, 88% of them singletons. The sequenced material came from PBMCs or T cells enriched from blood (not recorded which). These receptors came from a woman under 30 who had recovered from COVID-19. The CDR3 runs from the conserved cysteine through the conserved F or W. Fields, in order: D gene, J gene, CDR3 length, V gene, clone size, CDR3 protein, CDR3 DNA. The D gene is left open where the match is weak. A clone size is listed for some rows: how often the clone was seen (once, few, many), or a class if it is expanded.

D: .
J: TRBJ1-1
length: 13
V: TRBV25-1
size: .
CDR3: CASALSRSTEAFF
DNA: TGTGCCAGCGCACTTTCGCGGTCCACTGAAGCTTTCTTT

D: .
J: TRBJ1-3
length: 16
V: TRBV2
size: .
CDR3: CASSERDTNSGNTIYF
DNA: TGTGCCAGCAGTGAAAGGGACACTAACTCTGGAAACACCATATATTTT

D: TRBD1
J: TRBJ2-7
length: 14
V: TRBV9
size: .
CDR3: CASSPRTGIHEQYF
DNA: TGTGCCAGCAGCCCTCGGACAGGGATCCACGAGCAGTACTTC

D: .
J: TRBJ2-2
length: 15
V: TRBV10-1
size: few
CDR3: CASSDYRTNTGELFF
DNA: TGCGCCAGCAGTGACTACAGGACGAACACCGGGGAGCTGTTTTTT

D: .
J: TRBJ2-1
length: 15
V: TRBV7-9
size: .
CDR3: CASSFKGASDNEQFF
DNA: TGTGCCAGCAGCTTTAAAGGGGCCTCGGACAATGAGCAGTTCTTC

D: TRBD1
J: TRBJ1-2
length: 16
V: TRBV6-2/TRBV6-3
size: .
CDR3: CASSPSTGLGNYGYTF
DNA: TGTGCCAGCAGCCCATCGACAGGGCTAGGCAACTATGGCTACACCTTC

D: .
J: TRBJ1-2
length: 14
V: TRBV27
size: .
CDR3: CASSPAEINYGYTF
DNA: TGTGCCAGCAGTCCCGCAGAAATTAACTATGGCTACACCTTC

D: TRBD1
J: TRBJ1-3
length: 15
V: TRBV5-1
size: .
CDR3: CASSWGTGSGNTIYF
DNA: TGCGCCAGCAGCTGGGGGACAGGCTCTGGAAACACCATATATTTT

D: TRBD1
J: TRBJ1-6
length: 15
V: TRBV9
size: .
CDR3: CASSARQGDHSPLHF
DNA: TGTGCCAGCAGCGCCCGACAGGGTGACCACTCACCCCTCCACTTT

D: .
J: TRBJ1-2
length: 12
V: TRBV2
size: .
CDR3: CASSRDNYGYTF
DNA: TGTGCCAGCAGCCGGGATAACTATGGCTACACCTTC

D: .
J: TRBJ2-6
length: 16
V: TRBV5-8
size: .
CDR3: CASSLRRNSGANVLTF
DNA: TGTGCCAGCAGCTTGCGGCGGAACTCTGGGGCCAACGTCCTGACTTTC

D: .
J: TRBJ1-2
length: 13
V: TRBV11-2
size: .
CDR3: CASSLTGGAGYTF
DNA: TGTGCCAGCAGCTTAACCGGGGGGGCTGGCTACACCTTC

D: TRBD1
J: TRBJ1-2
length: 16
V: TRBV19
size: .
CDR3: CASSPRDRVFGNGYTF
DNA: TGTGCCAGTAGCCCCCGGGACAGGGTTTTCGGTAACGGCTACACCTTC

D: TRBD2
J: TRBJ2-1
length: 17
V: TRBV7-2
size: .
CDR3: CASSTSVGLGGYNEQFF
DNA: TGTGCCAGCAGCACATCTGTGGGACTAGGAGGCTACAATGAGCAGTTCTTC

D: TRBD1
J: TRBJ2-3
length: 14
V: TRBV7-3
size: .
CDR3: CASSLDRVTDTQYF
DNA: TGTGCCAGCAGCCTCGACAGGGTGACAGATACGCAGTATTTT

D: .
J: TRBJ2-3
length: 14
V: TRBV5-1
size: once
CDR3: CASSSYRGTDTQYF
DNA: TGCGCCAGCAGCTCATACAGGGGCACAGATACGCAGTATTTT

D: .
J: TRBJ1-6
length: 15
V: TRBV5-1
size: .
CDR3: CASRDSTGANSPLHF
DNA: TGCGCCAGCAGGGATTCGACAGGAGCTAATTCACCCCTCCACTTT

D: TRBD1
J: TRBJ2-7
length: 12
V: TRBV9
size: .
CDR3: CASNQGQGALYF
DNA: TGTGCCAGCAACCAAGGACAGGGGGCATTGTACTTC

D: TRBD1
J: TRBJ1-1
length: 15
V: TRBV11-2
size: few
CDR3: CASSSSDRGDTEAFF
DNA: TGTGCCAGCAGCTCCTCGGACAGGGGAGACACTGAAGCTTTCTTT

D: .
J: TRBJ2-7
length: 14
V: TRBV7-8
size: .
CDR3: CASSPRRGSNEQYF
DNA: TGTGCCAGCAGCCCCCGTAGGGGGTCCAACGAGCAGTACTTC

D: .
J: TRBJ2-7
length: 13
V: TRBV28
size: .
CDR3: CASQSGTSYEQYF
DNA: TGTGCCAGCCAATCCGGGACATCCTACGAGCAGTACTTC

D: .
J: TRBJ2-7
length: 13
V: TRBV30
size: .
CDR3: CAWSVRGPYEQYF
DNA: TGTGCCTGGAGTGTACGCGGGCCCTACGAGCAGTACTTC

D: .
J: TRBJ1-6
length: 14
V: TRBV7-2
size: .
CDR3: CASSFIRGNSPLHF
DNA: TGTGCCAGCAGCTTTATTCGGGGGAATTCACCCCTCCACTTT

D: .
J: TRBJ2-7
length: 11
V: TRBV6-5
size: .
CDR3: CASTTGTEQYF
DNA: TGTGCCAGCACCACAGGGACCGAGCAGTACTTC

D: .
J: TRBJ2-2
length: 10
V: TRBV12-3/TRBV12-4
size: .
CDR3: CASSSGELFF
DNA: TGTGCCAGCAGCTCCGGGGAGCTGTTTTTT

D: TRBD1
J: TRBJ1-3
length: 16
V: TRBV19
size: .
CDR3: CASRRTGDFSGNTIYF
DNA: TGTGCCAGTAGACGGACAGGAGACTTCTCTGGAAACACCATATATTTT

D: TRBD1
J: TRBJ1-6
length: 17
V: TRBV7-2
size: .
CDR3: CASSSRGQGSYNSPLHF
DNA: TGTGCCAGCAGCTCCAGGGGGCAGGGGTCCTATAATTCACCCCTCCACTTT

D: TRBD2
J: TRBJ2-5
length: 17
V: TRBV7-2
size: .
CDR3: CASSKWTSGGHKETQYF
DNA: TGTGCCAGCAGCAAATGGACTAGCGGGGGCCATAAAGAGACCCAGTACTTC

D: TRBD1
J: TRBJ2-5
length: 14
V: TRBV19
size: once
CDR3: CASKDRGGQETQYF
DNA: TGTGCCAGTAAGGACAGGGGAGGCCAAGAGACCCAGTACTTC

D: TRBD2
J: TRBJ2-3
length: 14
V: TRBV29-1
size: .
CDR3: CSVVGEGPRDTQYF
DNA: TGCAGCGTTGTAGGGGAGGGGCCTCGGGATACGCAGTATTTT

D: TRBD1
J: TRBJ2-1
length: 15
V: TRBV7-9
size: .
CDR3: CASSFPGQGWGEQFF
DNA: TGTGCCAGCAGTTTCCCGGGACAGGGGTGGGGTGAGCAGTTCTTC

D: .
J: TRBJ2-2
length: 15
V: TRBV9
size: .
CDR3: CASSARQAPTGELFF
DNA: TGTGCCAGCAGCGCTAGACAGGCGCCCACCGGGGAGCTGTTTTTT

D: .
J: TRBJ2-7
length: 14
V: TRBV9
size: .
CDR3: CASSVVRNSYEQYF
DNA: TGTGCCAGCAGCGTGGTGCGGAATTCCTACGAGCAGTACTTC

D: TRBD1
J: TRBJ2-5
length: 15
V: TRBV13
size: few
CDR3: CASSLGRGQQETQYF
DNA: TGTGCCAGCAGCTTAGGCAGGGGGCAGCAAGAGACCCAGTACTTC

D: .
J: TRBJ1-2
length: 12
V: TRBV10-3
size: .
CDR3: CATQFTGLSYTF
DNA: TGTGCCACCCAGTTCACAGGGTTAAGCTACACCTTC

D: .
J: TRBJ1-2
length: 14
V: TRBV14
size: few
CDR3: CASSEVGDSYGYTF
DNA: TGTGCCAGCAGCGAAGTGGGGGACTCCTATGGCTACACCTTC

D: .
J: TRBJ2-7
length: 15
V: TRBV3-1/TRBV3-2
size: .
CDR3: CASSQDVGGPYEQYF
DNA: TGTGCCAGCAGCCAAGATGTGGGGGGACCCTACGAGCAGTACTTC

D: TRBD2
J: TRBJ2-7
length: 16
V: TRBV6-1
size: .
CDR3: CASSETRLAGFYEQYF
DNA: TGTGCCAGCAGTGAAACGCGACTAGCGGGATTTTACGAGCAGTACTTC

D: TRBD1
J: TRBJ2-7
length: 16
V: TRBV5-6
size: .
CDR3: CASSRNWDRGSYEQYF
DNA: TGTGCCAGCAGCCGGAATTGGGACAGGGGATCCTACGAGCAGTACTTC

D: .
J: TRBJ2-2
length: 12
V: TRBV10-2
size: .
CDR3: CASNLGTGELFF
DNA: TGCGCCAGCAACTTAGGGACAGGGGAGCTGTTTTTT

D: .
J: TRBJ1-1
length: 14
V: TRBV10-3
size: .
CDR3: CAIKVGRDNTEAFF
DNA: TGTGCCATCAAGGTTGGCAGGGATAACACTGAAGCTTTCTTT

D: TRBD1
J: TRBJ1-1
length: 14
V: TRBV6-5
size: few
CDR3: CASRRLQGDTEAFF
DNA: TGTGCCAGCAGAAGATTACAGGGGGACACTGAAGCTTTCTTT

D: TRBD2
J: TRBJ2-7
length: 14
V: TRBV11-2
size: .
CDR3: CASSTPLAGTEQYF
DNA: TGTGCCAGCAGCACCCCCTTAGCGGGCACCGAGCAGTACTTC

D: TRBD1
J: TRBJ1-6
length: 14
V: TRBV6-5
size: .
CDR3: CASGLGQGNSPLHF
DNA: TGTGCCAGCGGTCTGGGACAGGGAAATTCACCCCTCCACTTT

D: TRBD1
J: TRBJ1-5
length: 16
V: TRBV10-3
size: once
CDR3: CAIKGQGAGSDQPQHF
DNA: TGTGCCATCAAAGGCCAGGGGGCCGGTTCGGATCAGCCCCAGCATTTT

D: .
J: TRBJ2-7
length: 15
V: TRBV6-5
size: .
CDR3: CASRLTPGFTYEQYF
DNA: TGTGCCAGCAGGCTGACCCCAGGGTTCACCTACGAGCAGTACTTC

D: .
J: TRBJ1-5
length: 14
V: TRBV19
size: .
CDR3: CASSMPGVNQPQHF
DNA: TGTGCCAGTAGTATGCCGGGGGTCAATCAGCCCCAGCATTTT

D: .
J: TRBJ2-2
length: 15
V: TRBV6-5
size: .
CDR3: CASSYSIVVTGELFF
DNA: TGTGCCAGCAGTTATTCGATAGTCGTCACCGGGGAGCTGTTTTTT

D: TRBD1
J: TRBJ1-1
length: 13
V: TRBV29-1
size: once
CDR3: CSVDRDRGFEAFF
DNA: TGCAGCGTTGACCGGGACAGAGGATTTGAAGCTTTCTTT

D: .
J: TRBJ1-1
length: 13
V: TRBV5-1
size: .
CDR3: CASRAGKDTEAFF
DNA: TGCGCCAGCAGAGCGGGTAAGGACACTGAAGCTTTCTTT

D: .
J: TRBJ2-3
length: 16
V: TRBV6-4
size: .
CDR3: CASSDSGLAHTDTQYF
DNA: TGTGCCAGCAGTGACTCAGGCCTAGCCCACACAGATACGCAGTATTTT

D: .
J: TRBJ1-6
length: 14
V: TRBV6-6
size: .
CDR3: CASLDFSYNSPLHF
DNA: TGTGCCAGTCTGGACTTCTCCTATAATTCACCCCTCCACTTT

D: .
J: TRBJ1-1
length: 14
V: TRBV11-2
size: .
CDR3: CASSLKTTVPEAFF
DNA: TGTGCCAGCAGCTTAAAGACGACAGTACCTGAAGCTTTCTTT